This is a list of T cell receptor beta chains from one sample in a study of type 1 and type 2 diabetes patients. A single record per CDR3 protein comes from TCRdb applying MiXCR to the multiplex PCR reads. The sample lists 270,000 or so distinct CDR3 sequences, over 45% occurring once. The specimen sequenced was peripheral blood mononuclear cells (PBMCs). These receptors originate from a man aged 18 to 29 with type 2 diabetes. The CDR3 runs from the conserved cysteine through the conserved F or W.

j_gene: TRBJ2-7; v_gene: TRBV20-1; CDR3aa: CSTGTGVYEQYF
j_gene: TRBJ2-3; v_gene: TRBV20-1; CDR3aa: CSARIDRPSTDTQYF
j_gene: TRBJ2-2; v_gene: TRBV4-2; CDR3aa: CASSQNVVGGTGELFF
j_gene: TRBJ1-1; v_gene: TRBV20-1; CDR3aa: CSARARGIVSSPEAFF
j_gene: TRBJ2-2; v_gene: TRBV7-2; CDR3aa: CASSLGQGGGGELFF
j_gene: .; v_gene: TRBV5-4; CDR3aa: CASSLHAGLGQFF
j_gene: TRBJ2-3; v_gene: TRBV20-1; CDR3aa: CSANPGQEVMTDTQYF
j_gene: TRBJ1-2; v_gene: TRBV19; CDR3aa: CASNRGHGYTF
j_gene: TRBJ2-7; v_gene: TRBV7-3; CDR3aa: CASRHEGDLTYEQYF
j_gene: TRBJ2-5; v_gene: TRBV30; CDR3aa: CAWSETGLGTQYF
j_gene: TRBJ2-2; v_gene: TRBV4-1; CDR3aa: CASSHVDSPTGELFF
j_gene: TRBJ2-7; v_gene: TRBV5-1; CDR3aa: CASSLELADEQYF
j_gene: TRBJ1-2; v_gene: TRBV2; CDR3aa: CASRAGTGHYGYTF
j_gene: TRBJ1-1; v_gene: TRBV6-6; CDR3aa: CASSWSGTSEAFF
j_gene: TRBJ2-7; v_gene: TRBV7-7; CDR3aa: CASSFRFKGPLYEQYF
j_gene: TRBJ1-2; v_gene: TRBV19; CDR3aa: CASSVPGGDYGYTF